This TCR beta chain comes out of a study of neoadjuvant anti-PD-1 for oral cavity cancer. This CDR3 is built from 12 residues. The germline gives CDR1 SGHRS, CDR2 YFSETQ. V dropped 0 bases and J dropped 8 bases, with 6 bases sitting between them. This clone showed up just a few times. The time point denotes: after neoadjuvant nivolumab, at surgical resection. No culture or expansion preceded analysis of these blood cells. The data were produced by immunoSEQ multiplex PCR, yet TCRdb's version contains in-frame clones alone and is incomplete. The table includes more than 11,000 clones, just under 75% detected once.

The material sequenced was PBMCs, taken after nivolumab (anti-PD-1) treatment. The chain links TRBV5-1 to TRBJ1-3; unclear D gene. The source is a person aged 35-79 years with oral cavity squamous cell carcinoma. The CDR3 loop is CASSLDGYTIYF. As DNA, the CDR3 is TGCGCCAGCAGCTTGGATGGTTACACCATATATTTT.